Listed below are T cell receptor beta chains from one sample, sequenced in a study of Graves' ophthalmopathy and Graves' hyperthyroidism. A single record per CDR3 protein comes from TCRdb applying MiXCR to the multiplex PCR reads. The top ten clones hold roughly 12% of a sample with 300,000 to 350,000 distinct CDR3 sequences, 15% to 20% of them seen once. Source material: peripheral blood. The receptors originated from an adult man with Graves' ophthalmopathy. Both conserved end residues are part of each CDR3. Each record gives: J gene, V gene, CDR3 protein.

TRBJ2-2,TRBV4-3,CASSQYGAGELFF
TRBJ2-7,TRBV24-1,CATSGGTSGGSYEQYF
TRBJ2-2,TRBV5-1,CASSPGHRAGELFF
TRBJ1-6,TRBV19,CASSPGREPPLHF
TRBJ2-5,TRBV27,CASSPRQDSQETQYF
TRBJ1-1,TRBV7-8,CASSPLKGVNTEAFF
TRBJ2-7,TRBV24-1,CATSDPSGPPEQYF
TRBJ2-7,TRBV7-8,CASSLGSGQVYEQYF
TRBJ2-7,TRBV27,CASSLGAGEKYEQYF
TRBJ1-1,TRBV7-9,CASSAGKSGTEAFF
TRBJ1-1,TRBV9,CASSTGGQAFF
TRBJ2-7,TRBV12-3/TRBV12-4,CASSFFPGGNDEQYF
TRBJ2-5,TRBV20-1,CSARRGLAGTQETQYF
TRBJ2-7,TRBV6-7,CARIRGLYEQYF
TRBJ1-2,TRBV7-2,CASSRSSAAPGYTF
TRBJ2-6,TRBV28,CASSFPGANVLTF
TRBJ2-7,TRBV5-1,CASSQWTGGGEQYF
TRBJ2-5,TRBV19,CASSIAGTSVRETQYF
TRBJ2-2,TRBV6-6,CASSSRTSGRGRLDTGELFF
TRBJ1-6,TRBV28,CASMGRINSPLHF
TRBJ1-2,TRBV29-1,CSVGQGLYGYTF
TRBJ2-5,TRBV5-1,CASRPGYHQRQETQYF
TRBJ1-5,TRBV27,CASSPSTTGQPQHF
TRBJ1-6,TRBV11-2,CASSLGHRGRTYNSPLHF
TRBJ2-2,TRBV27,CASSLNRQTDTGELFF
TRBJ2-2,TRBV10-1,CASSLSNDGRNTGELFF
TRBJ1-3,TRBV3-1,CASSSQGGAPTGNTIYF
TRBJ1-1,TRBV4-1,CASSHRVRGTTEAFF
TRBJ1-2,TRBV6-1,CASSEEGNRGYGYTF
TRBJ2-5,TRBV20-1,CSAPEPAGDETQYF
TRBJ2-7,TRBV12-3/TRBV12-4,CASSRGQGRSYEQYF
TRBJ1-3,TRBV5-1,CASSLSDLPGNTIYF
TRBJ1-2,TRBV29-1,CSAEGGENYGYTF
TRBJ1-1,TRBV6-1,CATEGQTNTEAFF
TRBJ1-3,TRBV7-2,CASSSDRDADTIYF
TRBJ2-5,TRBV30,CAWSVEEGQGFFRSETQYF
TRBJ2-2,TRBV2,CASRGGQGATGELFF
TRBJ2-7,TRBV11-2,CASSPSGSGTYEQYF
TRBJ1-6,TRBV30,CAWSVRRGLNSPLHF
TRBJ2-7,TRBV15,CATSRDNGGYEQYF
TRBJ1-3,TRBV7-8,CASSSGLQRGGNTIYF
TRBJ2-6,TRBV6-5,CASSWRWGSGANVLTF
TRBJ1-2,TRBV29-1,CSVEYGVYGYTF
TRBJ1-5,TRBV19,CASSIYRVSNQPQHF
TRBJ2-7,TRBV12-3/TRBV12-4,CASSLVLQGRYEQYF
TRBJ2-5,TRBV6-1,CASSPRRGVPSRETQYF
TRBJ2-2,TRBV6-2/TRBV6-3,CASSAGDRGNTGELFF